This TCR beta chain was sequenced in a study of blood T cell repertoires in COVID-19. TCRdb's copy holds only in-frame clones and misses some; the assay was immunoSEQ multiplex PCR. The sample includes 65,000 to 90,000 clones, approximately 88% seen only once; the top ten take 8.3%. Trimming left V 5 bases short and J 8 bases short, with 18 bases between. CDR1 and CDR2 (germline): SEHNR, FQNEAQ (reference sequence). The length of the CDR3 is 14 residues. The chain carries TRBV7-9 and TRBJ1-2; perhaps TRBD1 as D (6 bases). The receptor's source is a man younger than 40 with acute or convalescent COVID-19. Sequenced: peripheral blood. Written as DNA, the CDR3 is TGTGCCAGCAGCCCTTCCGGACAGCCTGGCGGCTACACCTTC. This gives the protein CASSPSGQPGGYTF.